This TCR beta chain derives from a study of graft-versus-host responses after intestinal transplantation. Across the study: In this cohort, recipients had multivisceral, liver-intestinal, or isolated intestinal transplants.

Between the trimmed V and J ends, which lost 6 bases and 0 bases, there was a span of 15 bases. There are 17 residues in the CDR3. Germline V lookup: CDR1 LNHDA, CDR2 SQIVND (reference sequence). On this clone: Its antigen remains unknown.

Repertoires were generated with immunoSEQ multiplex PCR, while TCRdb's copy carries only in-frame clones and drops some. The data hold around 97,000 clones, with roughly 91% observed a single time. Broader study findings: There was an association between peak levels of circulating GvH clones and early post-transplant HvG declines. Among recipient marrow samples, GvH clones were found; some appeared first in ileum or blood.

The rearrangement links TRBV19 to TRBJ2-6; D may be TRBD2 (5 bases). Sequenced material: unstimulated CD4+ T cells sorted from spleen or lymph node cells, taken before transplant. The clonotype comes from a human donor who was the organ donor for an intestinal transplant. The CDR3 DNA is TGTGCCAGTAGACACCGACGACGGGACTCTGGGGCCAACGTCCTGACTTTC. It encodes CASRHRRRDSGANVLTF.